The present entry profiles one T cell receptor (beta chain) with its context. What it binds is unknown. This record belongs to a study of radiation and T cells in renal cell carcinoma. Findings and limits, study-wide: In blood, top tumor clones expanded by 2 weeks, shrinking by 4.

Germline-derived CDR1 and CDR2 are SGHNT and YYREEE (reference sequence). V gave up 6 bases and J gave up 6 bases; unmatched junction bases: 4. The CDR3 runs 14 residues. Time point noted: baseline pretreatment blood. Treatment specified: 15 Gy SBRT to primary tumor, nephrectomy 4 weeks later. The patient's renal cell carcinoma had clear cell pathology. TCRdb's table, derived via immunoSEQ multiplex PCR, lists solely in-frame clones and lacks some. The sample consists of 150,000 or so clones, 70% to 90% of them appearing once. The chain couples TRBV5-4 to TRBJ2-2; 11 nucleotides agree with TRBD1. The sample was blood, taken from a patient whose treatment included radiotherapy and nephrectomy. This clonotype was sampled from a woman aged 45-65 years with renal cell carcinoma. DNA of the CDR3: TGTGCCAGCAAAGGACAGGGGGCCGCCGGGGAGCTGTTTTTT. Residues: CASKGQGAAGELFF.